The clone carrying this TCR beta chain was seen only a few times. This sample stems from a study of T-cell reconstitution after alpha-beta-depleted transplantation in children. The CDR3 covers 16 residues. Unique molecular identifiers were incorporated during preparation of the TCRbeta library. TCRdb independently ran MiXCR on the PCR reads; one entry per CDR3 protein. The sample contains hundreds of thousands of distinct CDR3 sequences, approximately 29% of which appear only once. Material: PBMCs from the stem cell graft donor, obtained from the stem cell graft. J is TRBJ2-3 and V is TRBV21-1; the DNA was not used to check the table's D call, TRBD1. TRBV21-1 is a documented pseudogene. This TCR was recovered from a human donor who donated a stem cell graft to a child with aplastic anemia. CDR3 in DNA: TGTGCCAGCAGCAAAGTGTTGGGCGGTAGCACAGATACGCAGTATTTT. Protein product: CASSKVLGGSTDTQYF.